Below are 31 T cell receptor beta chains sequenced from a single sample in a study of technical replicates of blood from several donors. TCRdb keeps only in-frame clones here, not all; method: immunoSEQ multiplex PCR. The sample has tens of thousands of clones, roughly 96% seen once. Material for sequencing was T cells isolated from PBMCs. These receptors were obtained from a human donor in good health.

V is TRBV9 and J is TRBJ1-1; a possible D gene is TRBD1 (5 bases). The germline CDR1 and CDR2 sequences are SGDLS and YYNGEE. Deletions cut 3 bases from V and 4 bases from J, with 19 bases between. This CDR3 is built from 16 residues. The CDR3 DNA sequence: TGTGCCAGCAGCGAGGGACTCCAGAGCAGTGGCACTGAAGCTTTCTTT. Residues: CASSEGLQSSGTEAFF.

The chain joins TRBV15 to TRBJ1-1, with TRBD1 as a possible D gene (5 bases). The V end was cut by 2 bases, the J end by 3 bases, with 10 bases between. The germline V gene has CDR1 LNHNV and CDR2 YYDKDF (reference sequence). CDR3 length: 14 amino acids. The CDR3 protein is CATSRLSRDTEAFF. In DNA, the CDR3 is TGTGCCACCAGCAGACTCTCCAGGGACACTGAAGCTTTCTTT.

The chain recombines TRBV5-1 with TRBJ2-1; 9 bases match TRBD2. This CDR3 comprises 18 residues. J gave up 4 bases and V 4 bases, and 15 bases lay outside the gene matches. Germline CDR1 is SGHRS and CDR2 is YFSETQ. CDR3 protein: CASSPGQTSGTFYNEQFF. In DNA, the CDR3 is TGCGCCAGCAGCCCAGGACAGACTAGCGGCACCTTTTACAATGAGCAGTTCTTC.

This chain links TRBV13 with TRBJ2-5; the match to TRBD1 covers 9 bases. This CDR3 is built from 12 residues. The ends lost 9 bases at V and 3 bases at J; junction bases unmatched: 2. Germline CDR1 PRHDT, CDR2 FYEKMQ (reference sequence). CDR3 amino acids: CASRTGEETQYF. CDR3 coding DNA: TGTGCCAGTAGGACAGGGGAAGAGACCCAGTACTTC.

The genes are TRBV4-3 and TRBJ1-2; tentative D call: TRBD1 (5 bases). This CDR3 has 15 residues. CDR1 is LGHNA and CDR2 is YSLEER in the germline V gene. The V gene lost 0 bases and the J gene lost 3 bases, with 11 bases spanning the gap. CDR3 amino acids: CASSQDWGGDYGYTF. CDR3 coding DNA: TGCGCCAGCAGCCAAGATTGGGGGGGGGACTATGGCTACACCTTC.

The chain links TRBV19 to TRBJ2-1; 7 nucleotides line up with TRBD1. The V gene's germline CDR1 is LNHDA and CDR2 SQIVND (reference sequence). The junction had 7 bases not matched to a gene; V was cut back by 3 bases and J by 2 bases. This CDR3 spans 16 amino acids. This chain's CDR3 is CASSIETGIPYNEQFF. The CDR3 region has the DNA TGTGCCAGTAGTATTGAGACAGGGATCCCCTACAATGAGCAGTTCTTC.

The V gene is TRBV6-1, the J gene TRBJ2-7; a weak D match, TRBD2 (6 bases). The V gene lost 7 bases and the J gene lost 2 bases, with 9 bases spanning the gap. From germline, CDR1 is MNHNS and CDR2 SASEGT. The CDR3 has 12 amino acids. CDR3 loop: CASKRAPYEQYF. The CDR3 DNA reads as TGTGCCAGCAAGCGGGCCCCCTACGAGCAGTACTTC.

This clone appeared once. The J gene is TRBJ2-3, the V gene TRBV2, with 7 bases lining up with TRBD1. Germline V lookup: CDR1 SNHLY, CDR2 FYNNEI. Trimming removed 7 bases from V and 1 base from J; junction bases left unmatched: 8. The CDR3 is 15 amino acids. CDR3 sequence (DNA): TGTGCCAGCACCAATCAAGGGACAGGCACAGATACGCAGTATTTT. It encodes CASTNQGTGTDTQYF. Combining the CDR3 with reference TRBV2 and TRBJ2-3 gives the whole variable domain EPEVTQTPSHQVTQMGQEVILRCVPISNHLYFYWYRQILGQKVEFLVSFYNNEISEKSEIFDDQFSVERPDGSNFTLKIRSTKLEDSAMYFCASTNQGTGTDTQYFGPGTRLTVL.

The V call is TRBV6-6, the J call TRBJ1-4; no definite D call. Trimming took off 2 bases at V and 8 bases at J, with 12 bases between the two ends. The CDR3 has 14 amino acids. Germline values: CDR1 MNHNY, CDR2 SVGAGI (reference sequence). This CDR3 reads CASSYKERREKLFF. Here the CDR3 DNA reads TGTGCCAGCAGTTACAAAGAACGGAGGGAAAAACTGTTTTTT.

This clone was observed a single time. The chain employs TRBV19 and TRBJ1-5; D perhaps matches TRBD1 (6 bases). Trimming took off 4 bases at V and 5 bases at J, with 12 bases between the two ends. The CDR3 has 14 residues. CDR1 is LNHDA, CDR2 SQIVND, per germline (reference sequence). CDR3 sequence reads: CASSTGQIDQPQHF. CDR3 nucleotide sequence: TGTGCCAGTAGTACCGGACAGATCGATCAGCCCCAGCATTTT.

This clone showed up just once. J is TRBJ2-6 and V is TRBV11-2; D is unclear. CDR3 length: 14 residues. Trimming pared 3 bases from V and 1 base from J, leaving 4 bases between. Germline CDR1 is SGHAT and CDR2 is FQNNGV. The CDR3 nucleotides are TGTGCCAGCAGCTTCGGTTCTGGGGCCAACGTCCTGACTTTC. This gives the protein CASSFGSGANVLTF.

This rearrangement joins TRBV4-1 to TRBJ2-1; 10 positions agree with TRBD2. This CDR3 has 13 residues. V shed 4 bases and J 6 bases; nucleotides not matched to a gene: 0. In germline, CDR1 is MGHRA, CDR2 YSYEKL. The CDR3 protein is CASSLAGGNEQFF. The CDR3 DNA reads TGCGCCAGCAGCCTAGCGGGAGGCAATGAGCAGTTCTTC.

This chain uses TRBV6-1 with TRBJ2-2; TRBD2 might be the D (5 bases). Germline V lookup: CDR1 MNHNS, CDR2 SASEGT. This CDR3 is 14 amino acids long. The germline V and J ends were trimmed by 7 bases and 4 bases, with 13 bases remaining between them. The CDR3 sequence: CASTLRGLTGELFF. CDR3 nucleotide sequence: TGTGCCAGCACCCTACGGGGTCTCACCGGGGAGCTGTTTTTT.

The chain couples TRBV7-3 to TRBJ2-1, with 9 bases that match TRBD1. The germline V gene encodes CDR1 SGHTA and CDR2 FQGTGA. J lost 7 bases, V lost 5 bases, and 9 bases had no gene match. CDR3 size: 15 residues. CDR3 residues: CASSPAGQGNNEQFF. CDR3 sequence (DNA): TGTGCCAGCAGCCCCGCGGGACAGGGAAATAATGAGCAGTTCTTC.

The sample holds one count of this clone. The chain recombines TRBV27 with TRBJ2-7; D not certain. Trimming pared 2 bases from V and 0 bases from J, leaving 5 bases between. The V gene's germline CDR1 is MNHEY and CDR2 SMNVEV (reference sequence). This CDR3 spans 13 amino acids. The CDR3 region is CASSLTASYEQYF. CDR3 coding DNA: TGTGCCAGCAGTTTAACAGCCTCCTACGAGCAGTACTTC.

The chain has TRBV5-4 and TRBJ2-5, with D tentatively TRBD2 (5 bases). The CDR3 sequence is 14 residues long. V lost 3 bases and J lost 4, with 13 bases in between. From germline, CDR1 is SGHNT and CDR2 YYREEE (reference sequence). CDR3 coding DNA: TGTGCCAGCAGCTCTGGACTGGCTATAGAGACCCAGTACTTC. Translated, it gives CASSSGLAIETQYF.

The chain has TRBV29-1 and TRBJ2-1, with 7 bases aligning to TRBD1. CDR1 and CDR2 from the germline V gene are SQVTM and ANQGSEA. With 6 bases clipped from V and 6 bases from J, the junction kept 2 bases outside the gene matches. This CDR3 is 11 amino acids long. The chain's CDR3 is CSVYRGNEQFF. CDR3 coding DNA: TGCAGCGTCTACAGGGGCAATGAGCAGTTCTTC.

The chain uses TRBV7-3 and TRBJ2-5; 10 nucleotides agree with TRBD2. Germline V gives CDR1 SGHTA, CDR2 FQGTGA. The CDR3 covers 14 residues. Losses at the gene ends were 2 bases for V and 5 bases for J; bases not matched to a gene: 2. CDR3 protein: CASSLASGSETQYF. CDR3 DNA sequence: TGTGCCAGCAGCTTAGCTAGCGGGAGTGAGACCCAGTACTTC.

The chain is built from TRBV2 and TRBJ2-7; 11 bases map to TRBD2. The CDR3 has 17 residues. Germline CDR1 SNHLY, CDR2 FYNNEI. V trimming: 5 bases; J trimming: 3 bases; junction bases outside the gene matches: 12. CDR3 DNA sequence: TGTGCCAGCAGTCCTACTAGCGGGAGTGGAGTAATCTACGAGCAGTACTTC. Amino acid sequence: CASSPTSGSGVIYEQYF.

The chain joins TRBV9 to TRBJ2-1, with TRBD1 as a possible D gene (5 bases). V was shortened by 0 bases and J by 4 bases, with 8 bases between the two germline ends. The CDR3 extends over 14 amino acids. Germline CDR1 reads SGDLS; CDR2 reads YYNGEE. As DNA, the CDR3 is TGTGCCAGCAGCGTAGATCAGGGATACAATGAGCAGTTCTTC. Translation gives CASSVDQGYNEQFF.

The chain carries TRBV5-4 and TRBJ2-3; D is perhaps TRBD2 (5 bases). Per germline, CDR1 SGHNT and CDR2 YYREEE (reference sequence). V lost 1 base and J 3 bases, leaving 12 bases between the germline ends. The CDR3 sequence is 15 residues long. CDR3 loop: CASSLREFLTDTQYF. The CDR3 coding sequence is TGTGCCAGCAGCTTGAGGGAGTTTTTGACAGATACGCAGTATTTT.

This chain links TRBV4-2 with TRBJ1-4; D remains ambiguous. Trimming shortened V by 4 bases and J by 7 bases, and 13 bases separated the two germline ends. Germline V lookup: CDR1 LGHNA, CDR2 YNFKEQ. The CDR3 runs to 14 residues. DNA for the CDR3: TGTGCCAGCAGCCCTGCGGACTATGGTGAAAAACTGTTTTTT. Amino acid sequence: CASSPADYGEKLFF.

The rearrangement links TRBV7-2 to TRBJ1-1; D ambiguous. V was clipped by 5 bases and J by 1 base, with 8 bases between them. This CDR3 is built from 13 residues. Germline V lookup: CDR1 SGHTA, CDR2 FQGNSA. The CDR3 spells CASSLNGNTEAFF. In nucleotides, the CDR3 is TGTGCCAGCAGCCTAAACGGGAACACTGAAGCTTTCTTT.

The rearrangement joins TRBV5-1 to TRBJ1-3, with TRBD1 identical over 7 bases. Trimming at V came to 4 bases and at J to 6 bases, leaving 7 bases not matched to a gene. CDR3 size: 14 residues. The germline CDR1 and CDR2 sequences are SGHRS and YFSETQ. The CDR3 DNA reads TGCGCCAGCAGCCTGGGACAGAGCTCAAACACCATATATTTT. Its translation: CASSLGQSSNTIYF.

The chain employs TRBV15 and TRBJ2-3; 11 positions agree with TRBD2. The CDR3 length is 17 residues. Germline loops: CDR1 LNHNV, CDR2 YYDKDF (reference sequence). Germline trimming cut 2 bases from V and 6 bases from J; bases unmatched to any gene: 10. The DNA of the CDR3 is TGTGCCACCAGCAGATCTTTAGCGGGAGGGCCTTTTGATACGCAGTATTTT. Protein sequence: CATSRSLAGGPFDTQYF. Full variable domain (missing parts from reference TRBV15 and TRBJ2-3): DAMVIQNPRYQVTQFGKPVTLSCSQTLNHNVMYWYQQKSSQAPKLLFHYYDKDFNNEADTPDNFQSRRPNTSFCFLDIRSPGLGDTAMYLCATSRSLAGGPFDTQYFGPGTRLTVL.

J is TRBJ2-5 and V is TRBV4-1; 7 bases are shared with TRBD2. The CDR3 has 14 amino acids. V shed 0 bases and J 5 bases; nucleotides not matched to a gene: 3. Germline assignment: CDR1 MGHRA and CDR2 YSYEKL. The DNA of the CDR3 is TGCGCCAGCAGCCAAGAGGGAGGGGCGGAGACCCAGTACTTC. Translating gives CASSQEGGAETQYF.

The chain links TRBV4-1 to TRBJ1-4; the match to TRBD1 covers 7 bases. The junction had 3 bases not matched to a gene; V was cut back by 4 bases and J by 7 bases. Germline CDR1 is MGHRA and CDR2 is YSYEKL. The CDR3 length is 13 residues. The CDR3 bases are TGCGCCAGCAGCCGACGACAGGGTGAAAAACTGTTTTTT. As protein: CASSRRQGEKLFF.

This rearrangement joins TRBV29-1 to TRBJ2-2, with D perhaps matching TRBD2 (5 bases). Per germline, CDR1 SQVTM and CDR2 ANQGSEA. The CDR3 is made up of 13 amino acids. The germline V and J ends were trimmed by 7 bases and 3 bases, with 12 bases remaining between them. The CDR3 region has the DNA TGCAGCGCCGAGGGTGCAGACACCGGGGAGCTGTTTTTT. Translated: CSAEGADTGELFF.

The chain links TRBV27 to TRBJ2-2; tentatively, D is TRBD1 (5 bases). CDR1 and CDR2 (germline): MNHEY, SMNVEV (reference sequence). There are 16 residues in the CDR3. Between the trimmed V and J ends, which lost 2 bases and 0 bases, there was a span of 10 bases. The CDR3 nucleotides read TGTGCCAGCAGTTTAACTGGCAGGGCGAACACCGGGGAGCTGTTTTTT. This encodes CASSLTGRANTGELFF.

The chain uses TRBV15 and TRBJ2-7; perhaps TRBD2 as D (5 bases). Deletions cut 0 bases from V and 0 bases from J, with 9 bases between. The CDR3 length is 15 residues. CDR1 and CDR2 from the germline V gene are LNHNV and YYDKDF (reference sequence). CDR3 coding DNA: TGTGCCACCAGCAGAGATCCGAGGGACTCCTACGAGCAGTACTTC. Translation gives CATSRDPRDSYEQYF.

This sequence joins TRBV28 and TRBJ1-4, with 8 bases fitting TRBD1. The CDR3 is made up of 14 amino acids. The trim removed 5 bases at V and 5 bases at J, leaving 4 bases unmatched. Germline V gene lookup returns CDR1 MDHEN and CDR2 SYDVKM. CDR3 in DNA: TGTGCCAGCAGTATCCAGGGGGCAAATGAAAAACTGTTTTTT. This encodes CASSIQGANEKLFF.